Below are 30 T cell receptor beta chains sequenced from a single sample in a study of identical twins. TCRdb independently ran MiXCR on the 5' RACE reads; one entry per CDR3 protein. The sample records just over 450,000 distinct CDR3 sequences, more than 13% being singletons. The sample was also reused in another study, on yellow fever vaccine responses in identical twins.

Source material: CD4+ T cells sorted from blood. The receptor set was obtained from a woman aged 18-30 years in good health.

This clonotype was observed a few times. The chain uses TRBV7-2 and TRBJ2-7; D may be TRBD1 or TRBD2 (6 bases each). This CDR3 contains 14 residues. Per germline, CDR1 SGHTA and CDR2 FQGNSA. V lost 1 base to trimming and J lost 4 bases, with 11 bases between them. The CDR3 here is CASSLGGAQYEQYF. The CDR3 nucleotides read TGTGCCAGCAGCTTAGGGGGGGCGCAGTACGAGCAGTACTTC.

The rearrangement links TRBV4-2 to TRBJ2-2; tentative D call: TRBD1 (5 bases). V lost 1 base and J 9 bases, leaving 9 bases between the germline ends. The length of the CDR3 is 13 residues. Germline V gene sequence: CDR1 LGHNA, CDR2 YNFKEQ. CDR3 in amino acids: CASSQATGRELFF. In DNA, the CDR3 is TGTGCCAGCAGCCAAGCCACAGGACGGGAGCTGTTTTTT.

This clonotype was counted a few times. The chain recombines TRBV5-1 with TRBJ2-1; TRBD2 matches 7 bases. V lost 6 bases to trimming and J lost 7 bases; unmatched junction nucleotides: 10. Per the germline V gene, CDR1 is SGHRS and CDR2 is YFSETQ. The CDR3 runs to 14 residues. CDR3 amino acids: CASKSEGAGNEQFF. CDR3 bases: TGCGCCAGCAAGTCCGAGGGAGCGGGGAATGAGCAGTTCTTC.

In this sample, this clonotype turned up a few times. The chain has TRBV20-1 and TRBJ2-1; unclear D gene. The CDR3 runs 12 residues. CDR1 and CDR2 from the germline V gene are DFQATT and SNEGSKA (reference sequence). V gave up 7 bases and J gave up 4 bases, with 11 bases separating them. The CDR3 bases are TGCAGTGTATGGACGGGTTACAATGAGCAGTTCTTC. It encodes CSVWTGYNEQFF.

The chain recombines TRBV6-4 with TRBJ2-2; 11 nucleotides agree with TRBD2. The germline V gene encodes CDR1 MRHNA and CDR2 SNTAGT. Losses at the gene ends were 6 bases for V and 1 base for J; bases not matched to a gene: 10. The CDR3 loop spans 18 amino acids. The DNA for the CDR3 is TGTGCCAGCAGCCCCCGAATAGCGGGAGGGAGGAACACCGGGGAGCTGTTTTTT. Its translation: CASSPRIAGGRNTGELFF.

This clonotype was detected many times. This sequence joins TRBV19 and TRBJ2-1; tentative D call: TRBD2 (5 bases). V lost 4 bases and J 3 bases, leaving 7 bases between the germline ends. The CDR3 extends over 13 amino acids. CDR1 is LNHDA and CDR2 is SQIVND in the germline V gene (reference sequence). The DNA of the CDR3 is TGTGCCAGTAGTAAGGAGGTCTACAATGAGCAGTTCTTC. Amino acid sequence: CASSKEVYNEQFF.

Many counts were recorded for this clonotype. The rearrangement joins TRBV2 to TRBJ2-5; D remains ambiguous. CDR1 and CDR2 from the germline V gene are SNHLY and FYNNEI. The CDR3 sequence is 12 residues long. Trimming pared 7 bases from V and 7 bases from J, leaving 13 bases between. In nucleotides, the CDR3 is TGTGCCAGCACATCAGAGCAGGCGACCCAGTACTTC. Translating gives CASTSEQATQYF.

This clonotype was counted only a few times. The chain has TRBV27 and TRBJ2-7; 8 bases match TRBD1. This CDR3 has 12 residues. CDR1 is MNHEY and CDR2 is SMNVEV in the germline V gene (reference sequence). J was trimmed by 5 bases and V by 8 bases; bases with no gene match: 5. The CDR3 protein is CASRDRYHEQYF. The CDR3 DNA reads as TGTGCCAGCCGGGACAGGTACCACGAGCAGTACTTC.

Ten or more counts support this clonotype. The V gene is TRBV12-3 or TRBV12-4, the J gene TRBJ2-1; no firm D call. The CDR3 runs 11 residues. V was trimmed by 3 bases and J by 9 bases, leaving 6 bases between them. The CDR3 DNA reads as TGTGCCAGCAGTTTCTTCGGTGAGCAGTTCTTC. This encodes CASSFFGEQFF.

This chain joins TRBV29-1 and TRBJ1-4; D call uncertain. The ends were cut back, 3 bases at V and 13 bases at J, with 12 bases in the middle. From germline, CDR1 is SQVTM and CDR2 ANQGSEA. This CDR3 has 11 residues. CDR3 in amino acids: CSVDSQSRLFF. CDR3 coding DNA: TGCAGCGTTGACTCCCAAAGCCGACTGTTTTTT.

The rearrangement uses TRBV6-5 and TRBJ2-7; maybe TRBD2 (5 bases). V lost 2 bases, J lost 1 base, and 12 bases lay in between. This CDR3 spans 15 amino acids. Germline V gives CDR1 MNHEY, CDR2 SVGAGI. DNA of the CDR3: TGTGCCAGCAGTTACGACCGACTACCGTCCTACGAGCAGTACTTC. This encodes CASSYDRLPSYEQYF.

V gene TRBV20-1 combines with J gene TRBJ1-5; no firm D call. V dropped 3 bases and J dropped 0 bases, with 12 bases sitting between them. Germline-derived CDR1 and CDR2 are DFQATT and SNEGSKA (reference sequence). The CDR3 is made up of 15 amino acids. Here the CDR3 DNA reads TGCAGTGCTAGGGAGGCGGTCGCTAGCAATCAGCCCCAGCATTTT. It encodes CSAREAVASNQPQHF.

This clonotype has a handful of counts. The chain has TRBV28 and TRBJ1-1, with a weak D call TRBD1 (6 bases). CDR1 is MDHEN, CDR2 SYDVKM, per germline. This CDR3 spans 13 amino acids. Trimming removed 6 bases at V and 4 bases at J, with 12 bases between. In nucleotides, the CDR3 is TGTGCCAGCAGGTTAAGGGGGAGCACTGAAGCTTTCTTT. Protein: CASRLRGSTEAFF.

This CDR3 reads CSVGGALTQYF. In DNA form, the CDR3 reads TGCAGCGTTGGCGGTGCCCTCACGCAGTATTTT. V usage is TRBV29-1 and J usage is TRBJ2-3; no clear D. The CDR3 runs 11 residues. V dropped 4 bases and J dropped 9 bases, with 11 bases sitting between them. Germline CDR1 and CDR2: SQVTM and ANQGSEA.

This clonotype was seen more than once but under ten times. V and J are TRBV6-1 and TRBJ2-7; TRBD1 matches at 9 bases. Germline-derived CDR1 and CDR2 are MNHNS and SASEGT. This CDR3 region has 14 residues. V lost 6 bases, J lost 0 bases, and 3 bases stayed unmatched. In DNA, the CDR3 is TGTGCCAGCAGAACGGACAGGGGCTCCTACGAGCAGTACTTC. It specifies CASRTDRGSYEQYF.

In its sample, this clonotype was seen a few times. V gene TRBV4-2 combines with J gene TRBJ1-3, with D uncertain. Trimming stripped 0 bases from V and 4 bases from J, with 13 bases between. Germline CDR1 and CDR2: LGHNA and YNFKEQ. The CDR3 runs 16 residues. The CDR3 DNA reads as TGTGCCAGCAGCCAAGAATTGCAGAAGGAAGGAAACACCATATATTTT. It yields the protein CASSQELQKEGNTIYF.

Notes on this clonotype: The conserved phenylalanine or tryptophan normally closing the CDR3 is absent here, so this likely arose from a read error. The chain's CDR3 is CASSVWRETQYS. The CDR3 nucleotides are TGTGCCAGCAGTGTCTGGCGGGAGACCCAGTACTCC. V usage is TRBV6-1 and J usage is TRBJ2-5; D not certain. The CDR3 contains 12 residues. CDR1 and CDR2 from the germline V gene are MNHNS and SASEGT. Trimming took off 4 bases at V and 5 bases at J, with 8 bases between the two ends.

This clonotype has just a few counts. The chain recombines TRBV30 with TRBJ1-5, with 8 bases that match TRBD1. V shed 3 bases and J 5 bases; nucleotides not matched to a gene: 3. Germline CDR1 reads GTSNPN; CDR2 reads SVGIG (reference sequence). The CDR3 runs 13 residues. The CDR3 region is CAWRDRADQPQHF. CDR3 DNA: TGTGCCTGGAGGGACAGGGCGGATCAGCCCCAGCATTTT.

This clonotype was observed many times. The junction departs from germline at one end; a sequencing error may be responsible. The V gene is TRBV5-1, the J gene TRBJ1-5; 7 positions agree with TRBD1. Germline loops: CDR1 SGHRS, CDR2 YFSETQ. The CDR3 has 14 amino acids. Written as DNA, the CDR3 is TGTGCCAGCAGCTTGGGACAGCCCAATCAGCCCCAGCATTTT. Protein: CASSLGQPNQPQHF.

This rearrangement joins TRBV28 to TRBJ1-5; TRBD1 aligns across 8 bases. This CDR3 is built from 16 residues. Germline trimming cut 5 bases from V and 2 bases from J; bases unmatched to any gene: 8. Per germline, CDR1 MDHEN and CDR2 SYDVKM. CDR3 residues: CASSRLDRGRNQPQHF. CDR3 DNA sequence: TGTGCCAGCAGTAGATTAGACAGGGGACGCAATCAGCCCCAGCATTTT. Supplemented by reference TRBV28 and TRBJ1-5, the full variable domain reads DVKVTQSSRYLVKRTGEKVFLECVQDMDHENMFWYRQDPGLGLRLIYFSYDVKMKEKGDIPEGYSVSREKKERFSLILESASTNQTSMYLCASSRLDRGRNQPQHFGDGTRLSIL.

This clonotype was detected only a few times. The chain carries TRBV10-3 and TRBJ2-5; perhaps TRBD1 as D (5 bases). Germline V gene lookup returns CDR1 ENHRY and CDR2 SYGVKD. The germline V and J ends were trimmed by 6 bases and 1 base, with 12 bases remaining between them. The CDR3 length is 14 residues. The CDR3 protein is CAIRETESQETQYF. The CDR3 DNA is TGTGCCATCAGGGAGACAGAATCCCAAGAGACCCAGTACTTC.

The chain is built from TRBV14 and TRBJ2-2; 8 positions match TRBD1. Germline-derived CDR1 and CDR2 are SGHDN and FVKESK. The length of the CDR3 is 16 residues. With 4 bases clipped from V and 3 bases from J, the junction kept 7 bases outside the gene matches. In DNA, the CDR3 is TGTGCCAGCAGCCGTTCCGGACAGGGATACACCGGGGAGCTGTTTTTT. This sequence encodes CASSRSGQGYTGELFF.

This chain links TRBV4-1 with TRBJ1-1; possibly TRBD1 for D (6 bases). The germline V gene has CDR1 MGHRA and CDR2 YSYEKL. V lost 4 bases, J lost 1 base, and 10 bases lay in between. There are 14 residues in the CDR3. The CDR3 nucleotides read TGCGCCAGCAGCCGCGTACAGGGGAACACTGAAGCTTTCTTT. Its translation: CASSRVQGNTEAFF.

This sequence joins TRBV7-3 and TRBJ2-2; TRBD2 matches 11 bases. CDR1 is SGHTA and CDR2 is FQGTGA in the germline V gene. This CDR3 is built from 17 residues. Trimming at V came to 3 bases and at J to 4 bases, leaving 7 bases not matched to a gene. CDR3 DNA sequence: TGTGCCAGCAGCTTCCTCCTAGCGGGGGGACGCACCGGGGAGCTGTTTTTT. Its protein product is CASSFLLAGGRTGELFF. Full variable domain (outside the CDR3, taken from reference TRBV7-3 and TRBJ2-2): GAGVSQTPSNKVTEKGKYVELRCDPISGHTALYWYRQSLGQGPEFLIYFQGTGAADDSGLPNDRFFAVRPEGSVSTLKIQRTERGDSAVYLCASSFLLAGGRTGELFFGEGSRLTVL.

This clonotype was picked up many times. This chain uses TRBV12-3 or TRBV12-4 with TRBJ2-2, with 11 bases lining up with TRBD2. CDR3 length: 15 residues. Trimming took 6 bases from V and 2 from J; bases not matched to a gene: 2. The CDR3, as DNA: TGTGCCAGCAGACTAGCGGGAGCTAACACCGGGGAGCTGTTTTTT. Its translation: CASRLAGANTGELFF.

The chain employs TRBV7-3 and TRBJ2-2; TRBD2 aligns across 10 bases. Germline V gene sequence: CDR1 SGHTA, CDR2 FQGTGA. V lost 4 bases and J lost 4; bases outside the gene matches: 3. The CDR3 spans 15 residues. This CDR3 reads CASSSSGGATGELFF. The CDR3 DNA reads as TGTGCCAGCAGCTCGAGCGGGGGGGCCACCGGGGAGCTGTTTTTT.

The rearrangement joins TRBV12-3 or TRBV12-4 to TRBJ1-1; 8 positions match TRBD1. This CDR3 comprises 15 residues. The trim removed 5 bases at V and 4 bases at J, leaving 9 bases unmatched. CDR3 amino acids: CASSTSRDRRTEAFF. CDR3 bases: TGTGCCAGCAGTACGTCCCGGGACAGGCGCACTGAAGCTTTCTTT.

This clonotype was observed at least ten times. The chain couples TRBV5-1 to TRBJ2-3, with D unclear. This CDR3 has 12 residues. V lost 4 bases, J lost 2 bases, and 5 bases lay in between. Germline CDR1 and CDR2: SGHRS and YFSETQ. The CDR3 sequence: CASSEFTDTQYF. The DNA of the CDR3 is TGCGCCAGCAGCGAATTCACAGATACGCAGTATTTT.

This clonotype was recorded many times. The chain is built from TRBV5-1 and TRBJ2-7; D is unclear. V lost 1 base, J lost 2 bases, and 7 bases lay in between. From germline, CDR1 is SGHRS and CDR2 YFSETQ. CDR3 length: 13 amino acids. In nucleotides, the CDR3 is TGCGCCAGCAGCTTGCTATCTACCTACGAGCAGTACTTC. Amino acid sequence: CASSLLSTYEQYF.

V is TRBV20-1 and J is TRBJ2-3; D not resolved. Germline CDR1 is DFQATT and CDR2 is SNEGSKA (reference sequence). This CDR3 has 13 amino acids. V lost 0 bases to trimming and J lost 7 bases, with 11 bases between them. CDR3 bases: TGCAGTGCTAGAGAATCTCCGGGTTATACGCAGTATTTT. Its protein product is CSARESPGYTQYF.